This T cell receptor beta chain was obtained from a study of shared clonotypes between healthy human individuals (TCRdb year 2020). About the full investigation: A few men and a couple of women, aged 18 to 49 years, made up the cohort. For each donor, CD4 naive and CD4 memory were each given three plates, CD8 naive was given two plates, and CD8 memory was given one plate. To estimate repertoire size and how much clonotype sharing occurs between individuals, the study deeply sequenced the blood TCR repertoires of about 5 healthy adults. Different laboratories and diverse techniques were used to prepare libraries and sequence TCR repertoires, to increase sequencing depth and limit assay-specific biases. Each donor's leukapheresis produced roughly between roughly 0.85 and 9 billion PBMCs. What the authors observed across the whole study: Based on pairwise subsampling, the degree of clonotype sharing among donors was expected to be affected by sequencing depth. Clonotypes shared by all four sorted-subset donors showed higher generation probabilities than non-shared clonotypes. About 4.5% of naive CD4, around 3.5% of naive CD8, approximately 2% of memory CD4, and 0.4% of memory CD8 clonotypes were shared across a few donors. Naive subsets generally had larger estimated clonotype richness than memory subsets did. Incomplete sequencing was indicated by rarefaction of sorted-subset datasets, despite the large sequencing depth. Sampling was limited to blood, and TCR repertoires in tissue likely differ from TCR repertoires in blood. Because the study included only a small number of donors, the genetic and exposure-history diversity represented was limited.

TCR CDR3 regions were amplified from genomic DNA by multiplex PCR using the deep immunoSEQ assay. Extracted genomic DNA from each cell subset was spread evenly across all wells of several immunoSEQ 96-well plates, with each plate serving as a replicate. For sorted subsets, each replicate PCR was loaded with 150 to 250 ng genomic DNA, equivalent to about 30,000 T cell genomes. The purified libraries were quantified using a Qubit 3.0 fluorometer, sized with a Bioanalyzer 2100, and then quantified again using the KAPA Library Quantification kit. Every immunoSEQ 96-well plate was sequenced on a separate single-read 150-cycle Illumina NextSeq 550 flow cell. On the study's bioinformatics: Because only junctional sequences without quality scores were contained in the immunoSEQ output, filtering matching that applied to full-length reads could not be performed. To assign V/J genes and CDR3, sequences were annotated against IMGT germline references using PyIR, a Python wrapper for IgBLAST v1.9. Reads with weak V/J assignments (E-value above 1e-6), missing CDR3, stop codons, out-of-frame junctions, or ambiguous translated residues were removed. V3J clonotypes were defined as sequences sharing the same inferred V gene, J gene, and CDR3 amino acid sequence. Percentage overlap between repertoires was computed as shared unique clonotypes divided by the size of the smaller repertoire. Repertoire richness was assessed with RTK rarefaction, the Chao1 estimator, and Recon v2.1 estimates of unobserved clonotypes. For all TCRbeta clonotypes obtained by the gDNA method from a handful of donors, generation probabilities were computed with OLGA. TCRdb carries this immuneACCESS record with in-frame sequences only. Its versions omit some clonotypes, under half of them owing to an unresolved V gene in the studies checked, with the rest unexplained. V and J calls and clone size come straight from that table; D and trimming were deduced from the DNA. The sample contains millions of clones, about 95% of them found a single time. In total, the top ten clones hold around 1.1% of the sample.

V drops 9 bases and J drops 3 bases, leaving 11 bases in between. The CDR3, from cysteine to phenylalanine, totals 12 residues. The read is trimmed to its CDR3 DNA, 36 bases read in frame from base 1. In the germline V gene (reference sequence), CDR1 corresponds to SEHNR and CDR2 to FQNEAQ. Concerning this clone: Its antigen is unknown. The input lacks base qualities; no much larger clone sits a single base away.

For the CD8 naive samples, CD45RO-negative cells were positively selected for CCR7, yielding a CD45RA+CCR7+ population from which TemRA cells were excluded. Healthy HIV-negative adults with no recently reported acute infections or vaccinations were included as donors. All donors were Caucasian adults living in Nashville, Tennessee, USA. Blood was obtained by leukapheresis, after which PBMCs were separated by Ficoll-Histopaque density gradient centrifugation and cryopreserved in liquid nitrogen vapor phase. Analytical flow cytometry was used to check the purity and quantity of each magnetically sorted T cell population. Genomic DNA was isolated from every sorted fraction and measured by UV absorbance on a Nanodrop 2000c.

The origin of this receptor is a man younger than 30 in good health. The chain links TRBV7-9 with TRBJ2-5; the D assignment is uncertain and may be TRBD1 or TRBD2, with 5 bases supporting each. Sequenced input: naive CD8+ T cells sorted from blood. The cell subset or site label, read with the paper, signifies: CD45RA+CCR7+. The CDR3 amino acid sequence is: CASSGLKETQYF. The DNA reads TGTGCCAGTTCGGGGCTTAAAGAGACCCAGTACTTC. The full variable domain, completed from the reference TRBV7-9 and TRBJ2-5 proteins outside the CDR3, reads DTGVSQNPRHKITKRGQNVTFRCDPISEHNRLYWYRQTLGQGPEFLTYFQNEAQLEKSRLLSDRFSAERPKGSFSTLEIQRTEQGDSAMYLCASSGLKETQYFGPGTRLLVL.